Presented here are 27 T cell receptor beta chains from one specimen sequenced in a study of spatial heterogeneity in lung cancer. As for time point: sample taken at primary tumor resection. Frozen PBMC, nontumor lung or tumor provided whole RNA, which was sequenced unsorted. MiXCR, applied by TCRdb to the 5' RACE reads, yields one record per CDR3 protein. Here the sample spans 35,000 to 55,000 distinct CDR3 sequences, roughly 15% being singletons. The input for sequencing was PBMCs, taken at surgery. The receptors were gathered from a male donor with early-stage non-small cell lung cancer.

There are many counts of this clonotype. This rearrangement joins TRBV27 to TRBJ2-1, with D uncertain. V lost 0 bases to trimming and J lost 3 bases, with 9 bases between them. CDR3 length: 15 residues. CDR1 and CDR2 (germline): MNHEY, SMNVEV (reference sequence). Here the CDR3 DNA reads TGTGCCAGCAGTTTATCGAGTACCTTCTACAATGAGCAGTTCTTC. The encoded protein is CASSLSSTFYNEQFF.

This clonotype showed up many times. V gene TRBV4-3 combines with J gene TRBJ2-3; 8 bases are shared with TRBD2. Losses at the gene ends were 0 bases for V and 5 bases for J; bases not matched to a gene: 10. Looked up from germline, CDR1 is LGHNA and CDR2 is YSLEER. The CDR3 is made up of 17 amino acids. The CDR3 loop reads CASSQDGGSGRGDTQYF. CDR3 DNA: TGCGCCAGCAGCCAAGATGGTGGGAGCGGGAGAGGAGATACGCAGTATTTT.

This clonotype appeared a few times. V usage is TRBV24-1 and J usage is TRBJ1-1; 11 positions agree with TRBD1. V lost 3 bases to trimming and J lost 4 bases; unmatched junction nucleotides: 3. The CDR3 extends over 15 amino acids. Germline values: CDR1 KGHDR, CDR2 SFDVKD. The DNA of the CDR3 is TGTGCCACCAGTGATCCCGGGACAGGGGGCACTGAAGCTTTCTTT. It specifies CATSDPGTGGTEAFF.

This clonotype came up a few times. This rearrangement joins TRBV27 to TRBJ2-7, with D maybe TRBD1 (6 bases). Germline values: CDR1 MNHEY, CDR2 SMNVEV (reference sequence). This CDR3 has 14 residues. Trimming removed 7 bases at V and 2 bases at J, with 15 bases between. CDR3 residues: CASISGTPTYEQYF. CDR3 in DNA: TGTGCCAGCATATCGGGGACACCAACCTACGAGCAGTACTTC.

This clonotype has more than one count but fewer than ten. The V call is TRBV29-1, the J call TRBJ2-7; D might be TRBD1 or TRBD2, each matching 5 bases. CDR1 and CDR2 from the germline V gene are SQVTM and ANQGSEA. The ends were cut back, 8 bases at V and 5 bases at J, with 22 bases in the middle. This CDR3 comprises 14 residues. CDR3 residues: CSIQGKSGEDEQYF. Here the CDR3 DNA reads TGCAGCATTCAGGGAAAGAGCGGAGAGGACGAGCAGTACTTC.

In its sample, this clonotype was seen many times. The J gene is TRBJ2-3, the V gene TRBV5-1; D gene uncertain. Trimming left V 4 bases short and J 5 bases short, with 14 bases between. The CDR3 sequence is 14 residues long. The germline V gene has CDR1 SGHRS and CDR2 YFSETQ. CDR3 in amino acids: CASSLFRLGDTQYF. CDR3 DNA: TGCGCCAGCAGCCTTTTCAGGCTGGGAGATACGCAGTATTTT. The full variable domain, completed using reference TRBV5-1 and TRBJ2-3, is KAGVTQTPRYLIKTRGQQVTLSCSPISGHRSVSWYQQTPGQGLQFLFEYFSETQRNKGNFPGRFSGRQFSNSRSEMNVSTLELGDSALYLCASSLFRLGDTQYFGPGTRLTVL.

This clonotype has ten or more counts. V is TRBV28 and J is TRBJ2-3; 9 bases are shared with TRBD2. V trimming: 3 bases; J trimming: 5 bases; junction bases outside the gene matches: 3. The germline V gene has CDR1 MDHEN and CDR2 SYDVKM. The CDR3 runs 14 residues. In nucleotides, the CDR3 is TGTGCCAGCAGTTTGCGGGAGGGCCGAGATACGCAGTATTTT. It yields the protein CASSLREGRDTQYF.

The chain combines TRBV5-1 with TRBJ2-7; 15 bases agree with TRBD2. Germline loops: CDR1 SGHRS, CDR2 YFSETQ. The CDR3 extends over 16 amino acids. The V segment lost 4 bases and the J segment 6 bases; nucleotides outside the gene matches: 8. The CDR3 DNA reads as TGCGCCAGCAGCCTATCCGGACTAGCGGGGGGGCTCGAGCAGTACTTC. This encodes CASSLSGLAGGLEQYF.

This clonotype showed up just a few times. The V gene is TRBV12-3 or TRBV12-4, the J gene TRBJ1-1; D might be TRBD1 (6 bases). Trimming left V 3 bases short and J 2 bases short, with 16 bases between. The CDR3 sequence is 16 residues long. The CDR3 nucleotides are TGTGCCAGCAGTTTGCTGGGGGGCGGGACCAACACTGAAGCTTTCTTT. This codes for CASSLLGGGTNTEAFF.

V and J are TRBV12-3 or TRBV12-4 and TRBJ1-5, with unresolved D. CDR3 length: 16 amino acids. Trimming took off 1 base at V and 5 bases at J, with 15 bases between the two ends. The CDR3 loop reads CASSLVVGGFHQPQHF. CDR3 in DNA: TGTGCCAGCAGTTTAGTAGTCGGAGGGTTTCATCAGCCCCAGCATTTT.

V is TRBV7-8 and J is TRBJ1-2, with TRBD1 matching 7 bases. The CDR3 has 14 residues. Germline lookup yields CDR1 SGHVS and CDR2 FQNEAQ. After removal of 5 bases from V and 3 bases from J, the junction contained 6 bases not matched to a gene. CDR3 protein: CASSLYGTDYGYTF. For the CDR3, the DNA is TGTGCCAGCAGCCTATACGGGACAGACTATGGCTACACCTTC.

This clonotype was seen a few times. The chain uses TRBV20-1 and TRBJ1-5, with D perhaps matching TRBD1 (5 bases). The germline V gene encodes CDR1 DFQATT and CDR2 SNEGSKA (reference sequence). The CDR3 consists of 13 residues. Between the trimmed V and J ends, which lost 3 bases and 5 bases, there was a span of 11 bases. The chain's CDR3 is CSASKGRHQPQHF. The CDR3 bases are TGCAGTGCTAGTAAGGGGAGGCATCAGCCCCAGCATTTT.

Many counts were recorded for this clonotype. The V gene is TRBV25-1, the J gene TRBJ2-5, with D uncertain. Germline V gene data show CDR1 as MGHDK and CDR2 as SYGVNS. Deletions cut 5 bases from V and 4 bases from J, with 5 bases between. This CDR3 is built from 11 residues. The CDR3 DNA follows: TGTGCCAGCAGTCCCGCAGAGACCCAGTACTTC. Its protein product is CASSPAETQYF.

In this sample, this clonotype turned up many times. The chain employs TRBV5-1 and TRBJ2-5; TRBD2 aligns across 8 bases. J lost 0 bases, V lost 5 bases, and 3 bases had no gene match. There are 14 residues in the CDR3. Per germline, CDR1 SGHRS and CDR2 YFSETQ. The CDR3 region has the DNA TGCGCCAGCAGGTTACTAGCGGACCAAGAGACCCAGTACTTC. Its protein product is CASRLLADQETQYF.

The chain is built from TRBV24-1 and TRBJ2-2; D possibly matches TRBD1 or TRBD2 (5 bases each). The CDR3 is 17 amino acids. Per germline, CDR1 KGHDR and CDR2 SFDVKD. V dropped 4 bases and J dropped 6 bases, with 20 bases sitting between them. The CDR3 DNA reads as TGTGCCACCAGTGACCCCCCCGGGACCTCCCTCGCCGGGGAGCTGTTTTTT. Amino acids: CATSDPPGTSLAGELFF.

The gene calls are TRBV6-5 and TRBJ1-5, with D uncertain. V was shortened by 5 bases and J by 2 bases, with 16 bases between the two germline ends. The germline CDR1 and CDR2 sequences are MNHEY and SVGAGI. The CDR3 runs 16 residues. CDR3 bases: TGTGCCAGCAGTGAATCCGTCTCTGCGGGCAATCAGCCCCAGCATTTT. Translating gives CASSESVSAGNQPQHF.

The rearrangement links TRBV24-1 to TRBJ2-3; D is unclear. The CDR3 spans 16 residues. Trimming removed 4 bases from V and 2 bases from J, with 15 bases in between. CDR1 is KGHDR and CDR2 is SFDVKD in the germline V gene. The CDR3 DNA sequence: TGTGCCACCAGTGACCGTCGGTCCAGCACCACAGATACGCAGTATTTT. Translated: CATSDRRSSTTDTQYF.

The chain employs TRBV6-6 and TRBJ1-1; 8 positions match TRBD1. This CDR3 has 13 residues. Germline lookup yields CDR1 MNHNY and CDR2 SVGAGI (reference sequence). V was pared by 7 bases and J by 5 bases, with 6 bases of the junction left unmatched. The CDR3 bases are TGTGCCAGCACCGGACAGGGTGATACTGAAGCTTTCTTT. It codes for CASTGQGDTEAFF.

The V call is TRBV20-1, the J call TRBJ2-5; TRBD2 is a possible D gene (6 bases). V shed 0 bases and J shed 0 bases, with 8 bases lying between them. This CDR3 is 14 amino acids long. CDR1 is DFQATT, CDR2 SNEGSKA, per germline (reference sequence). The CDR3 protein is CSARDGGNQETQYF. As DNA, the CDR3 is TGCAGTGCTAGAGATGGGGGGAACCAAGAGACCCAGTACTTC.

This clonotype came up many times. The chain joins TRBV9 to TRBJ1-6; 9 bases are shared with TRBD1. V lost 4 bases, J lost 9 bases, and 11 bases stayed unmatched. The length of the CDR3 is 16 residues. Germline CDR1 is SGDLS and CDR2 is YYNGEE. The CDR3 DNA reads as TGTGCCAGCAGCCCGAGGACAGGGGACTCCTTTTCACCCCTCCACTTT. It specifies CASSPRTGDSFSPLHF.

The chain employs TRBV5-1 and TRBJ2-3; tentative D call: TRBD1 (6 bases). The CDR3 consists of 16 residues. Trimming removed 4 bases at V and 2 bases at J, with 17 bases between. Germline V gene data show CDR1 as SGHRS and CDR2 as YFSETQ. The chain's CDR3 is CASSRSTGLNTDTQYF. CDR3 nucleotide sequence: TGCGCCAGCAGCCGATCAACAGGGCTTAACACAGATACGCAGTATTTT.

This clonotype was recorded at least ten times. This sequence joins TRBV2 and TRBJ1-5; D might be TRBD1 (5 bases). The CDR3 is 15 residues long. The ends were cut back, 7 bases at V and 3 bases at J, with 16 bases in the middle. Germline CDR1 is SNHLY and CDR2 is FYNNEI. CDR3 nucleotides: TGTGCCAGCACCCCAGCGGGGCAACCCAATCAGCCCCAGCATTTT. Amino acid sequence: CASTPAGQPNQPQHF. The full variable domain, rest sourced from reference TRBV2 and TRBJ1-5, is EPEVTQTPSHQVTQMGQEVILRCVPISNHLYFYWYRQILGQKVEFLVSFYNNEISEKSEIFDDQFSVERPDGSNFTLKIRSTKLEDSAMYFCASTPAGQPNQPQHFGDGTRLSIL.

Many counts were recorded for this clonotype. The V call is TRBV20-1, the J call TRBJ2-2; no clear D. Germline lookup yields CDR1 DFQATT and CDR2 SNEGSKA (reference sequence). Trimming removed 4 bases from V and 6 bases from J, with 12 bases in between. CDR3 length equals 13 residues. CDR3 sequence (DNA): TGCAGTGCTACCCCAATTGGCGCCGGGGAGCTGTTTTTT. It is translated as CSATPIGAGELFF.

This clonotype has only a few counts. This chain connects TRBV7-9 to TRBJ1-1; D remains ambiguous. This CDR3 region has 14 residues. Looked up from germline, CDR1 is SEHNR and CDR2 is FQNEAQ (reference sequence). V was trimmed by 4 bases and J by 0 bases, leaving 9 bases between them. CDR3 loop: CASSSISLNTEAFF. The CDR3 DNA reads TGTGCCAGCAGCTCTATCTCCCTGAACACTGAAGCTTTCTTT.

This clonotype turned up a few times. This chain links TRBV20-1 with TRBJ2-3, with TRBD2 matching 9 bases. The CDR3 runs to 15 residues. The J segment lost 1 base and the V segment lost 4 bases, leaving 6 bases of the junction unmatched. Germline V gives CDR1 DFQATT, CDR2 SNEGSKA (reference sequence). The CDR3 reads CSATPLAGRTDTQYF. CDR3 DNA sequence: TGCAGTGCTACCCCACTAGCGGGCCGCACAGATACGCAGTATTTT.

This clonotype appeared many times. This rearrangement joins TRBV3-1 to TRBJ2-5, with D unclear. This CDR3 region has 12 residues. Trimming stripped 2 bases from V and 0 bases from J, with 1 base between. CDR1 is LGHDT, CDR2 YNNKEL, per germline (reference sequence). The CDR3 sequence is CASSQYQETQYF. CDR3 coding DNA: TGTGCCAGCAGCCAATACCAAGAGACCCAGTACTTC.

The J gene is TRBJ2-1, the V gene TRBV20-1, with D unresolved. Germline CDR1 reads DFQATT; CDR2 reads SNEGSKA (reference sequence). The CDR3 runs to 16 residues. Trimming took off 5 bases at V and 7 bases at J, with 24 bases between the two ends. CDR3 loop: CSAAFLLSPLRNEQFF. CDR3 in DNA: TGCAGTGCTGCCTTTTTACTGAGCCCTCTGAGGAATGAGCAGTTCTTC.